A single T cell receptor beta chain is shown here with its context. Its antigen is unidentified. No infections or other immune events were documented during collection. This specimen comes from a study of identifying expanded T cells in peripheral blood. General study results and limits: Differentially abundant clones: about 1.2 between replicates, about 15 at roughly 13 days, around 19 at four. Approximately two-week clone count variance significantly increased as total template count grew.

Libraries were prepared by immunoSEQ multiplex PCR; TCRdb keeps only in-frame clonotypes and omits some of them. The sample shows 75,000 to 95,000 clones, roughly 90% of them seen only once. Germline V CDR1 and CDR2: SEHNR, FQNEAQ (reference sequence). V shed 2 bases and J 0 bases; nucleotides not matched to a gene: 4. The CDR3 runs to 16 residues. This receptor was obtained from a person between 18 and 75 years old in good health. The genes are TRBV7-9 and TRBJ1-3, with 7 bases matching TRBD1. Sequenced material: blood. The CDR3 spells CASSLSGQFSGNTIYF. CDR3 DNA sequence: TGTGCCAGCAGCTTATCGGGACAGTTCTCTGGAAACACCATATATTTT.